This is a list of T cell receptor beta chains from one sample in a study of post-analysis software for immune sequencing data. TCRdb re-analysed the PCR reads in MiXCR, keeping a single row per CDR3 protein. The data contain 450,000 to 650,000 distinct CDR3 sequences, 44% of them singletons. The sequenced sample consisted of blood. Receptor source: a girl between 10 and 17 years old with multiple sclerosis. The conserved cysteine and the conserved F or W are not part of the CDR3 here. D genes are given only for firm matches.

J gene,D gene,V gene,CDR3 protein
TRBJ2-3,TRBD2,TRBV6-5,ASSYGTSGRTDTQY
TRBJ2-3,NA,TRBV27,ATKGSQITDTQY
TRBJ2-6,NA,TRBV4-1,ASSPGVQTGANVLT
TRBJ2-3,NA,TRBV5-5,ASDSADTQY
TRBJ1-5,NA,TRBV20-1,SAREGAGDAQPQH
TRBJ2-3,TRBD1,TRBV20-1,SARGYRTGRTDTQY
TRBJ2-5,NA,TRBV29-1,SVIRDTQETQY
TRBJ2-3,NA,TRBV27,ASSLIQGKTDTQY
TRBJ1-1,NA,TRBV7-9,ASELAGWDTEAF
TRBJ2-3,NA,TRBV29-1,SVEGVDPSTDTQY
TRBJ1-1,NA,TRBV4-2,ASSQVPESPTEAF
TRBJ2-7,NA,TRBV14,ASSQDLSGREQY
TRBJ1-5,NA,TRBV4-2,ASSQESFSNQPQH
TRBJ2-1,NA,TRBV7-2,ASSSRSSGGAQF
TRBJ2-1,TRBD2,TRBV15,ATGPGDYSRNEQF